A single sample gave rise to the 8 T cell receptor beta chains below, sequenced in a study of blood T cell repertoires in COVID-19. TCRdb's copy holds only in-frame clones and misses some; the assay was immunoSEQ multiplex PCR. The repertoire holds 200,000 to 250,000 clones, with roughly nine tenths as singletons. Sample: PBMCs or T cells enriched from blood (not recorded which). Receptor source: a woman in her 50s in a cohort exposed to, infected with or recovered from COVID-19 (not recorded which).

V usage is TRBV4-1 and J usage is TRBJ2-6; no reliable D call. The V gene lost 0 bases and the J gene lost 0 bases, with 3 bases spanning the gap. This CDR3 is 15 amino acids long. Germline-derived CDR1 and CDR2 are MGHRA and YSYEKL. CDR3 coding DNA: TGCGCCAGCAGCCAAGACTTCTCTGGGGCCAACGTCCTGACTTTC. The encoded protein is CASSQDFSGANVLTF.

The CDR3, as DNA: TGTGCCAGCAGCTTAGGGACAGGGGAAGTGAATTCACCCCTCCACTTT. Protein product: CASSLGTGEVNSPLHF. This sequence joins TRBV5-4 and TRBJ1-6; the match to TRBD1 covers 10 bases. The CDR3 has 16 amino acids. V was pared by 2 bases and J by 7 bases, with 6 bases of the junction left unmatched. CDR1 SGHNT and CDR2 YYREEE come from the germline V gene (reference sequence).

V is TRBV5-1 and J is TRBJ1-1, with TRBD1 matching over 7 bases. There are 15 residues in the CDR3. Germline CDR1 SGHRS, CDR2 YFSETQ. V lost 3 bases and J lost 0; bases outside the gene matches: 5. The CDR3 region is CASSSGTVMNTEAFF. As DNA, the CDR3 is TGCGCCAGCAGCTCAGGGACAGTCATGAACACTGAAGCTTTCTTT.

This clone has a single count. The chain links TRBV18 to TRBJ1-1; D is unclear. This CDR3 comprises 13 residues. Trimming took off 6 bases at V and 4 bases at J, with 12 bases between the two ends. Germline assignment: CDR1 KGHSH and CDR2 LQKENI. CDR3 coding DNA: TGTGCCAGCTCTACAAGCCGGAGCACTGAAGCTTTCTTT. It codes for CASSTSRSTEAFF.

The rearrangement joins TRBV4-1 to TRBJ2-5; D perhaps matches TRBD1 (6 bases). The CDR3 runs 16 residues. Germline V gene lookup returns CDR1 MGHRA and CDR2 YSYEKL. The V end lost 6 bases, the J end lost 2 bases, and 19 bases lay between the germline ends. The CDR3 region has the DNA TGCGCCAGCAGGTTCGCTCCGGGACAACCTCAAGAGACCCAGTACTTC. It translates to CASRFAPGQPQETQYF.

The chain recombines TRBV5-4 with TRBJ1-3, with a tentative D call TRBD1 (5 bases). Germline V CDR1 and CDR2: SGHNT, YYREEE (reference sequence). The V gene lost 4 bases and the J gene lost 6 bases, with 14 bases spanning the gap. The CDR3 extends over 14 amino acids. CDR3 DNA sequence: TGTGCCAGCAGCAACGGGGGGGGTTCAAACACCATATATTTT. Translating it yields CASSNGGGSNTIYF.

Only one count was recorded for this clone. The chain recombines TRBV12-3 or TRBV12-4 with TRBJ2-5, with unresolved D. The CDR3 has 11 residues. V was shortened by 6 bases and J by 5 bases, with 7 bases between the two germline ends. CDR3 amino acids: CASSPGETQYF. CDR3 in DNA: TGTGCCAGCAGCCCCGGGGAGACCCAGTACTTC.

This clone was recorded once. The CDR3 bases are TGTGCCAGCAGCTTAGCGGGCAGGGGGCCTAAAGCTTTCTTT. Translating it yields CASSLAGRGPKAFF. The rearrangement uses TRBV7-2 and TRBJ1-1; 8 bases agree with TRBD1. Per the germline V gene, CDR1 is SGHTA and CDR2 is FQGNSA. The CDR3 contains 14 residues. J was trimmed by 9 bases and V by 0 bases; bases with no gene match: 6.